One and the same sample provided the 17 T cell receptor beta chains below, sequenced in a study of blood T cell repertoires in COVID-19. The protocol was immunoSEQ multiplex PCR, while the TCRdb copy is restricted to in-frame clones and leaves out a portion. There are under 80,000 clones in the sample; roughly 80% occur only once, and around 5% lies in the top ten. The material sequenced was peripheral blood. The receptors originated from a woman older than 75 with active or convalescent COVID-19.

This chain joins TRBV19 and TRBJ2-7; tentative D call: TRBD2 (8 bases). The CDR3 is made up of 14 amino acids. V was clipped by 6 bases and J by 1 base, with 13 bases between them. Germline CDR1 is LNHDA and CDR2 is SQIVND (reference sequence). CDR3 residues: CASSRGGQSYEQYF. DNA for the CDR3: TGTGCCAGTAGCCGGGGGGGACAGTCCTACGAGCAGTACTTC.

V usage is TRBV5-4 and J usage is TRBJ1-1; tentative D call: TRBD1 (6 bases). Between the trimmed V and J ends, which lost 5 bases and 1 base, there was a span of 12 bases. The germline V gene encodes CDR1 SGHNT and CDR2 YYREEE (reference sequence). The CDR3 is 14 amino acids. The CDR3 nucleotides read TGTGCCAGCAGGTTCGGACAGAAGAACACTGAAGCTTTCTTT. It is translated as CASRFGQKNTEAFF.

V is TRBV5-1 and J is TRBJ2-3, with 8 bases lining up with TRBD2. The ends lost 0 bases at V and 3 bases at J; junction bases unmatched: 9. Per germline, CDR1 SGHRS and CDR2 YFSETQ. The CDR3 length is 17 residues. The CDR3, as DNA: TGCGCCAGCAGCTTGGGTAGCGGGACGAGGATTACAGATACGCAGTATTTT. Translation gives CASSLGSGTRITDTQYF.

This clone was detected ten times or more. The chain combines TRBV9 with TRBJ1-2, with 9 bases aligning to TRBD1. J was trimmed by 4 bases and V by 2 bases; bases with no gene match: 12. CDR1 is SGDLS, CDR2 YYNGEE, per germline. The CDR3 totals 17 residues. The CDR3 DNA reads as TGTGCCAGCAGCGTCTTTTCCGGGACAGGGTGGAGCTATGGCTACACCTTC. Encoded protein: CASSVFSGTGWSYGYTF.

The V gene is TRBV6-6, the J gene TRBJ1-5; 9 bases fit TRBD1. V shed 2 bases and J 8 bases; nucleotides not matched to a gene: 7. The V gene's germline CDR1 is MNHNY and CDR2 SVGAGI (reference sequence). The CDR3 sequence is 15 residues long. As DNA, the CDR3 is TGTGCCAGCAGTTACGGGGACAGGGTTAGTGAGCCCCAGCATTTT. Translation gives CASSYGDRVSEPQHF.

The chain combines TRBV5-1 with TRBJ1-6; D unclear. Per germline, CDR1 SGHRS and CDR2 YFSETQ. The CDR3 totals 15 residues. V lost 4 bases, J lost 7 bases, and 15 bases lay in between. The CDR3 spells CASSAQWGGNSPLHF. CDR3 nucleotide sequence: TGCGCCAGCAGCGCCCAGTGGGGAGGAAATTCACCCCTCCACTTT.

The chain employs TRBV29-1 and TRBJ2-1; TRBD2 aligns across 11 bases. V was clipped by 7 bases and J by 10 bases; unmatched bases: 9. Germline assignment: CDR1 SQVTM and CDR2 ANQGSEA. The CDR3 extends over 13 amino acids. The CDR3 nucleotides read TGCAGCGACGAGACTAGCGGGAAATTAGAGCAGTTCTTC. It encodes CSDETSGKLEQFF.

The chain is built from TRBV11-3 and TRBJ1-2, with 7 bases identical to TRBD1. The germline V gene encodes CDR1 SGHNT and CDR2 YENEEA. The CDR3 length is 13 residues. With V trimmed by 5 bases and J by 8 bases, 8 bases remained unmatched. As DNA, the CDR3 is TGTGCCAGCAGCCCCCAGACAGGGCAGGGCTACACCTTC. Amino acid sequence: CASSPQTGQGYTF.

The V gene is TRBV7-6, the J gene TRBJ2-3; D is possibly TRBD2 (5 bases). CDR3 length: 15 residues. From germline, CDR1 is SGHVS and CDR2 FNYEAQ. With 5 bases removed from V and 4 bases from J, the gap between germline ends came to 16 bases. The CDR3 here is CASSPLRGIADTQYF. For the CDR3, the DNA is TGTGCCAGCAGCCCCCTTCGAGGGATCGCAGATACGCAGTATTTT.

The rearrangement uses TRBV5-6 and TRBJ2-3; 13 bases are shared with TRBD2. Germline V lookup: CDR1 SGHDT, CDR2 YYEEEE. This CDR3 has 17 residues. V dropped 0 bases and J dropped 5; count of bases not matched to a gene: 6. The CDR3 region is CASSLGLAGGLGDTQYF. In nucleotides, the CDR3 is TGTGCCAGCAGCTTGGGACTAGCGGGGGGCCTGGGAGATACGCAGTATTTT.

Only one count was recorded for this clone. DNA for the CDR3: TGTGCCAGCAGCCAAAGGGACTCTATAGAGACCCAGTACTTC. This codes for CASSQRDSIETQYF. The rearrangement uses TRBV7-8 and TRBJ2-5, with D perhaps matching TRBD2 (6 bases). The CDR3 extends over 14 amino acids. V lost 5 bases to trimming and J lost 4 bases, with 14 bases between them. The germline gives CDR1 SGHVS, CDR2 FQNEAQ. The full variable domain, with the rest looked up from reference TRBV7-8 and TRBJ2-5, is GAGVSQSPRYKVAKRGQDVALRCDPISGHVSLFWYQQALGQGPEFLTYFQNEAQLDKSGLPSDRFFAERPEGSVSTLKIQRTQQEDSAVYLCASSQRDSIETQYFGPGTRLLVL.

The chain employs TRBV19 and TRBJ1-5, with a tentative D call TRBD1 (5 bases). The CDR3 sequence is 13 residues long. CDR1 is LNHDA and CDR2 is SQIVND in the germline V gene (reference sequence). V lost 10 bases to trimming and J lost 5 bases, with 15 bases between them. CDR3 region: CAISDTSDQPQHF. CDR3 nucleotide sequence: TGTGCCATATCGGACACCTCGGATCAGCCCCAGCATTTT.

This rearrangement joins TRBV18 to TRBJ2-2, with 8 bases that match TRBD1. The V and J ends lost 3 bases and 0 bases, in that order; junction bases with no gene match: 0. Germline CDR1 KGHSH, CDR2 LQKENI. The CDR3 runs 15 residues. Here the CDR3 reads CASSPGQANTGELFF. CDR3 bases: TGTGCCAGCTCACCGGGACAGGCGAACACCGGGGAGCTGTTTTTT.

The chain has TRBV30 and TRBJ1-2; a possible D gene is TRBD1 (6 bases). CDR1 and CDR2 from the germline V gene are GTSNPN and SVGIG (reference sequence). Trimming removed 1 base from V and 0 bases from J, with 9 bases in between. The CDR3 sequence is 14 residues long. Written as DNA, the CDR3 is TGTGCCTGGAGTGGGGACAAGACTAACTATGGCTACACCTTC. Encoded protein: CAWSGDKTNYGYTF.

This chain links TRBV12-3 or TRBV12-4 with TRBJ1-1; no clear D. The V gene lost 5 bases and the J gene lost 5 bases, with 12 bases spanning the gap. CDR3 length equals 13 residues. CDR3 nucleotides: TGTGCCAGCAGTCCCATCCGGAGAACTGAAGCTTTCTTT. Its protein is CASSPIRRTEAFF.

Only a few counts were recorded for this clone. The V gene is TRBV6-6, the J gene TRBJ1-5; 12 nucleotides match TRBD1. This CDR3 contains 18 residues. Trimming removed 5 bases from V and 6 bases from J; junction bases left unmatched: 14. Germline V gene sequence: CDR1 MNHNY, CDR2 SVGAGI (reference sequence). The CDR3 DNA is TGTGCCAGCAGTCTTACATCGGGGACAGGGGGCTTTCGTCAGCCCCAGCATTTT. Translating gives CASSLTSGTGGFRQPQHF.

The chain has TRBV7-2 and TRBJ1-4; a weak D match, TRBD1 (6 bases). The CDR3 totals 16 residues. Germline CDR1 is SGHTA and CDR2 is FQGNSA. V lost 0 bases and J lost 5, with 13 bases in between. CDR3 residues: CASSLAPGRGNEKLFF. The CDR3 DNA follows: TGTGCCAGCAGCTTAGCGCCGGGCAGGGGAAATGAAAAACTGTTTTTT.